This TCR beta chain derives from a study of Graves' ophthalmopathy and Graves' hyperthyroidism. This CDR3 contains 15 residues. With 2 bases removed from V and 4 bases from J, the gap between germline ends came to 15 bases. Germline V gene lookup returns CDR1 MNHEY and CDR2 SVGAGI. This clonotype was recorded at least ten times. Amplified material comprised TCR beta CDR3 regions derived from RNA transcripts. Amplification began with first-round RT-PCR using HTBI primers, then second-round multiplex PCR was performed. Each CDR3 protein is one row after TCRdb ran MiXCR on the multiplex PCR reads. The data contain roughly 400,000 distinct CDR3 sequences, 15% to 20% of them singletons.

The source material was peripheral blood. The clonotype was recovered from a woman aged 18 to 35 with Graves' ophthalmopathy. This rearrangement joins TRBV6-5 to TRBJ2-7, with a possible D match to TRBD2 (6 bases). The CDR3 coding sequence is TGTGCCAGCAGTTACCACGGGCTAGGAGGGTACGAGCAGTACTTC. Translating gives CASSYHGLGGYEQYF.